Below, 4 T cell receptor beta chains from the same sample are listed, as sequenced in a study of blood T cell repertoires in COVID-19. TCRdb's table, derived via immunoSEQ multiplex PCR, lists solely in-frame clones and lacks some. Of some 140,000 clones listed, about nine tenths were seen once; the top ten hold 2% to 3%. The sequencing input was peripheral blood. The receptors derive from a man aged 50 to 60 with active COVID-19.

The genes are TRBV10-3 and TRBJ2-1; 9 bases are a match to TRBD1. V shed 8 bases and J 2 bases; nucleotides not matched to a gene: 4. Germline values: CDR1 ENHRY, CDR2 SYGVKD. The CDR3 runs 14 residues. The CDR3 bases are TGTGCCATCGTAGGGACAGGGACCTACAATGAGCAGTTCTTC. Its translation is CAIVGTGTYNEQFF.

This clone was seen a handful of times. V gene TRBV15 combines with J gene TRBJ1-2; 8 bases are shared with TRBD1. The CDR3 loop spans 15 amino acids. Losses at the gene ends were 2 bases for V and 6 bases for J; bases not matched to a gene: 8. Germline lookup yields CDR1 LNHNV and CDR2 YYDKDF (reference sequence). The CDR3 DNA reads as TGTGCCACCAGCAGACCCGACAGGGGCGAGGATGGCTACACCTTC. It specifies CATSRPDRGEDGYTF.

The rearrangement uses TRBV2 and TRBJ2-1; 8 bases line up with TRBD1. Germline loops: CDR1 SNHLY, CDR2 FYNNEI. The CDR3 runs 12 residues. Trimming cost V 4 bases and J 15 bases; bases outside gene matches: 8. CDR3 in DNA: TGTGCCAGCAGTGTCGGGACAGGACTTTTGTTCTTC. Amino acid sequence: CASSVGTGLLFF.

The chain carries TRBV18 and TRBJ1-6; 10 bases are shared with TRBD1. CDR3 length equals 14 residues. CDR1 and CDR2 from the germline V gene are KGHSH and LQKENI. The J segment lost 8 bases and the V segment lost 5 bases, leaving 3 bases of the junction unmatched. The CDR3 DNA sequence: TGTGCCAGCTCAGGACAGGGGGAATATTCACCCCTCCACTTT. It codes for CASSGQGEYSPLHF.